One sample yielded the 10 T cell receptor beta chains listed below, sequenced in a study of T cells in Graves' hyperthyroidism and ophthalmopathy. Amplified TCR beta CDR3 regions came from RNA transcripts. TCR CDR3 underwent first-round RT-PCR with the HTBI primer set. In TCRdb, the multiplex PCR reads were re-called with MiXCR into one record per CDR3 protein. The top ten hold about 16% of the sample, which has 650,000 to 700,000 distinct CDR3 sequences, 17% seen once. Material for sequencing was blood. These receptors came from a man over 45 with Graves' hyperthyroidism.

The chain joins TRBV9 to TRBJ1-1, with 8 bases aligning to TRBD1. The germline CDR1 and CDR2 sequences are SGDLS and YYNGEE. The junction had 8 bases not matched to a gene; V was cut back by 3 bases and J by 7 bases. The CDR3 has 14 amino acids. CDR3 residues: CASSASGQGDEAFF. Here the CDR3 DNA reads TGTGCCAGCAGCGCATCAGGACAGGGCGATGAAGCTTTCTTT.

Only a few counts were recorded for this clonotype. V gene TRBV7-9 combines with J gene TRBJ2-7, with a weak D call TRBD1 (6 bases). V dropped 3 bases and J dropped 2 bases, with 11 bases sitting between them. This CDR3 contains 14 residues. The V gene's germline CDR1 is SEHNR and CDR2 FQNEAQ (reference sequence). The CDR3 sequence is CASSFSQGTYEQYF. The CDR3 coding sequence is TGTGCCAGCAGCTTCTCACAGGGAACCTACGAGCAGTACTTC.

In the case of this clonotype: With a much larger clone just one base away, this may be a read error. This rearrangement joins TRBV27 to TRBJ2-1; D not resolved. Looked up from germline, CDR1 is MNHEY and CDR2 is SMNVEV (reference sequence). The CDR3 runs to 13 residues. Trimming pared 5 bases from V and 8 bases from J, leaving 13 bases between. In DNA form, the CDR3 reads TGTGCCAGCAGTGATGGACCCTCGGATGAGCAGTTCTTC. Its translation: CASSDGPSDEQFF.

This clonotype was picked up many times. J is TRBJ2-5 and V is TRBV11-3, with TRBD1 as a possible D gene (6 bases). The V gene lost 5 bases and the J gene lost 0 bases, with 10 bases spanning the gap. Germline V gene lookup returns CDR1 SGHNT and CDR2 YENEEA. CDR3 size: 14 residues. Here the CDR3 reads CASSHRDNQETQYF. Written as DNA, the CDR3 is TGTGCCAGCAGCCACCGGGACAACCAAGAGACCCAGTACTTC. Looking up the rest from reference TRBV11-3 and TRBJ2-5 gives the full variable domain: EAGVVQSPRYKIIEKKQPVAFWCNPISGHNTLYWYLQNLGQGPELLIRYENEEAVDDSQLPKDRFSAERLKGVDSTLKIQPAELGDSAVYLCASSHRDNQETQYFGPGTRLLVL.

This clonotype was found a few times. J is TRBJ1-2 and V is TRBV28; D ambiguous. V lost 2 bases and J lost 1, with 5 bases in between. The CDR3 is made up of 13 amino acids. Per the germline V gene, CDR1 is MDHEN and CDR2 is SYDVKM. CDR3 sequence reads: CASSLVDNYGYTF. As DNA, the CDR3 is TGTGCCAGCAGTTTAGTTGATAACTATGGCTACACCTTC.

There are many counts of this clonotype. This chain joins TRBV18 and TRBJ2-5, with D unresolved. Trimming took off 3 bases at V and 2 bases at J, with 4 bases between the two ends. Germline CDR1 KGHSH, CDR2 LQKENI. The CDR3 totals 12 residues. CDR3 DNA sequence: TGTGCCAGCTCACCGCAACAAGAGACCCAGTACTTC. This encodes CASSPQQETQYF.

This chain connects TRBV6-1 to TRBJ1-1; no definite D call. The CDR3 totals 14 residues. The V gene lost 0 bases and the J gene lost 4 bases, with 9 bases spanning the gap. Germline CDR1 MNHNS, CDR2 SASEGT. CDR3 protein: CASSEAEVATEAFF. As DNA, the CDR3 is TGTGCCAGCAGTGAAGCCGAGGTGGCCACTGAAGCTTTCTTT.

CDR3 bases: TGTGCCAGCACCAGAGACAGGGAATACTATGGCTACACCTTC. Translating it yields CASTRDREYYGYTF. This rearrangement joins TRBV6-1 to TRBJ1-2; 7 nucleotides match TRBD1. J was trimmed by 3 bases and V by 7 bases; bases with no gene match: 8. The V gene's germline CDR1 is MNHNS and CDR2 SASEGT. The CDR3 is 14 amino acids.

A remark on this clonotype: A read error may be the cause here, since a much bigger clone is one base away. The V gene is TRBV18, the J gene TRBJ2-5, with 10 bases fitting TRBD1. Germline assignment: CDR1 KGHSH and CDR2 LQKENI. The CDR3 loop spans 15 amino acids. The ends lost 3 bases at V and 7 bases at J; junction bases unmatched: 8. The CDR3: CASSPSMGDRGTQYF. The CDR3 nucleotides read TGTGCCAGCTCACCGAGTATGGGGGACAGGGGGACCCAGTACTTC.

This clonotype was seen a handful of times. The chain couples TRBV5-4 to TRBJ2-2, with 7 bases lining up with TRBD2. V lost 5 bases, J lost 0 bases, and 4 bases stayed unmatched. In germline, CDR1 is SGHNT, CDR2 YYREEE (reference sequence). CDR3 length: 15 amino acids. The CDR3 DNA reads as TGTGCCAGCAGATTTGGACTAGCGAACACCGGGGAGCTGTTTTTT. It translates to CASRFGLANTGELFF.